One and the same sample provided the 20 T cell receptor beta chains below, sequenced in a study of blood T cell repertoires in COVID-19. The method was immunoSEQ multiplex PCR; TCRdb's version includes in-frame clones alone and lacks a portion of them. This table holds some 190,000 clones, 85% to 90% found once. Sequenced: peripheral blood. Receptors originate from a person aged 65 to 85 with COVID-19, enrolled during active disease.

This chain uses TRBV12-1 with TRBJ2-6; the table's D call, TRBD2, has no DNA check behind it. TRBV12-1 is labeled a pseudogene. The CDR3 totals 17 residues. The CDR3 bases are TGTGCCAGCAGCTTTGTGCCCGGGGGCTCTGGGGCCAACGTCCTGACTTTC. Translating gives CASSFVPGGSGANVLTF.

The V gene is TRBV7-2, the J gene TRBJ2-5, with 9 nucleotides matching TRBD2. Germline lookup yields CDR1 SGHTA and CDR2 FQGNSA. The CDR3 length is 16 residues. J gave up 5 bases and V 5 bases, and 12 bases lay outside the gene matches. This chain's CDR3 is CASSLLLAGGRETQYF. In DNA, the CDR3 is TGTGCCAGCAGCCTCCTGCTGGCGGGGGGGCGGGAGACCCAGTACTTC.

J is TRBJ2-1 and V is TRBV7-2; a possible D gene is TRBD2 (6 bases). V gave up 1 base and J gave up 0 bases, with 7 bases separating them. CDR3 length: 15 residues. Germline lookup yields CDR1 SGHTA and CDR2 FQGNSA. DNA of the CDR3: TGTGCCAGCAGCTTAGACGGGAGCTCCTACAATGAGCAGTTCTTC. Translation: CASSLDGSSYNEQFF.

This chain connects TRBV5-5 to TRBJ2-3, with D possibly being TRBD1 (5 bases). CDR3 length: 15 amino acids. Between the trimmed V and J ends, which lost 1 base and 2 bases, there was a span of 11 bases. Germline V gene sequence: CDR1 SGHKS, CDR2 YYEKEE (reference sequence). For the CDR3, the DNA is TGTGCCAGCAGCTTGCTTGGGGCGGTCACAGATACGCAGTATTTT. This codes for CASSLLGAVTDTQYF.

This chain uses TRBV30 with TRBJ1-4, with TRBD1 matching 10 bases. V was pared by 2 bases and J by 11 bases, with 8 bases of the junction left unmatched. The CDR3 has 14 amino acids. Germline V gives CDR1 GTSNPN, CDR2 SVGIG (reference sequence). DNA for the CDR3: TGTGCCTGGAGTACAACCGGGACAGGGGCGAAACTGTTTTTT. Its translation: CAWSTTGTGAKLFF.

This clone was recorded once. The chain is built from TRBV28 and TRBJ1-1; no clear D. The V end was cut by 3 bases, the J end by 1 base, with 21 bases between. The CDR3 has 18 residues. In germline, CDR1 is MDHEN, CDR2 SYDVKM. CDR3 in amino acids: CASSFLILDVDWNTEAFF. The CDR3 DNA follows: TGTGCCAGCAGTTTCCTAATTCTTGATGTTGACTGGAACACTGAAGCTTTCTTT.

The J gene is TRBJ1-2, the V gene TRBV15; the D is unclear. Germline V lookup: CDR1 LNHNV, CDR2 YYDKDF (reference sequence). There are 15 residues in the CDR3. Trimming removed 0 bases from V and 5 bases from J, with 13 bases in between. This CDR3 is CATSRDFQNLYGYTF. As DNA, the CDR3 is TGTGCCACCAGCAGAGATTTCCAAAACCTATATGGCTACACCTTC. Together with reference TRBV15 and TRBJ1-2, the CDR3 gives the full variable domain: DAMVIQNPRYQVTQFGKPVTLSCSQTLNHNVMYWYQQKSSQAPKLLFHYYDKDFNNEADTPDNFQSRRPNTSFCFLDIRSPGLGDTAMYLCATSRDFQNLYGYTFGSGTRLTVV.

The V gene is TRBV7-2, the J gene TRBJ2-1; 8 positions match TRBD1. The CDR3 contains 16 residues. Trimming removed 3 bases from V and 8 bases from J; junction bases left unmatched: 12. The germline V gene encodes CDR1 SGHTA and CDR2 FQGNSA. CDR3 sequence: CASSFFATGVWDEQFF. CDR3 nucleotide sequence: TGTGCCAGCAGCTTTTTTGCGACAGGGGTTTGGGATGAGCAGTTCTTC.

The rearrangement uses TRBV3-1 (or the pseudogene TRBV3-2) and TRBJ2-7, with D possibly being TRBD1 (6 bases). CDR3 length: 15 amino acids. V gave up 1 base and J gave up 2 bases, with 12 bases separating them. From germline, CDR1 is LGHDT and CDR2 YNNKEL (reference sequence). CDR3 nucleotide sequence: TGTGCCAGCAGCCAAGTTCGGGACACTCCCTACGAGCAGTACTTC. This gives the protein CASSQVRDTPYEQYF.

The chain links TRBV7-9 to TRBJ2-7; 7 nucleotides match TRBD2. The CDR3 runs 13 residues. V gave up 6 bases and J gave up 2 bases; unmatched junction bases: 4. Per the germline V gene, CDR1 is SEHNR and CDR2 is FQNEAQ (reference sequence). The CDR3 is CASSSGLAYEQYF. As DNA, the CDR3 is TGTGCCAGCAGTAGTGGACTAGCCTACGAGCAGTACTTC. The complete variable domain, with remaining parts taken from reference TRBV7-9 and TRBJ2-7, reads DTGVSQNPRHKITKRGQNVTFRCDPISEHNRLYWYRQTLGQGPEFLTYFQNEAQLEKSRLLSDRFSAERPKGSFSTLEIQRTEQGDSAMYLCASSSGLAYEQYFGPGTRLTVT.

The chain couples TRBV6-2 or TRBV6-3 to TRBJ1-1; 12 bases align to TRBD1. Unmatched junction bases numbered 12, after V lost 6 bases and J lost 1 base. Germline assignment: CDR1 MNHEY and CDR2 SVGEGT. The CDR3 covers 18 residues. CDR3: CASSRGQGAIMGNTEAFF. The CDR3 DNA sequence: TGTGCCAGCAGCCGGGGACAGGGGGCGATAATGGGGAACACTGAAGCTTTCTTT.

The chain's CDR3 is CASSLGTGLSGNTIYF. In DNA, the CDR3 is TGTGCCAGCTCACTCGGGACAGGTCTCTCTGGAAACACCATATATTTT. V gene TRBV18 combines with J gene TRBJ1-3; 8 nucleotides match TRBD1. V lost 4 bases, J lost 0 bases, and 5 bases stayed unmatched. CDR3 length equals 16 residues. Germline CDR1 and CDR2: KGHSH and LQKENI.

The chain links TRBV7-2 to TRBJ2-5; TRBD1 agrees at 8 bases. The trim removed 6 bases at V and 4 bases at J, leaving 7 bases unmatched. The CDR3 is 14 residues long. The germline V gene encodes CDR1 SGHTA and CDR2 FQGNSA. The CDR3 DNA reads TGTGCCAGCAGACTTGACAGGGGCGGAGAGACCCAGTACTTC. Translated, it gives CASRLDRGGETQYF.

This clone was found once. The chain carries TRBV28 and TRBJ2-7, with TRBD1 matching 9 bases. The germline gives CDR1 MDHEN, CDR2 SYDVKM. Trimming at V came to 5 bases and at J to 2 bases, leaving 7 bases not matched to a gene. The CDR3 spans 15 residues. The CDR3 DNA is TGTGCCAGCAGTACACGAGACAGGGGGGCCTACGAGCAGTACTTC. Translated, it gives CASSTRDRGAYEQYF.

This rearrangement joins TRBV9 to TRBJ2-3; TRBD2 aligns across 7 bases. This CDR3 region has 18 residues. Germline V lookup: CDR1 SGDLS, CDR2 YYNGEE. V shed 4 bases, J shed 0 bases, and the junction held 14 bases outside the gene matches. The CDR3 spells CASSITMGGAPSTDTQYF. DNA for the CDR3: TGTGCCAGCAGCATTACGATGGGAGGGGCTCCTAGCACAGATACGCAGTATTTT.

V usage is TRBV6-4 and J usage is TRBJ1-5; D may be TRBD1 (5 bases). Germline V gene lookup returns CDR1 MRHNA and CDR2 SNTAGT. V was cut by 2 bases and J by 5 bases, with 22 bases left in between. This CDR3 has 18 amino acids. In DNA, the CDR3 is TGTGCCAGCAGTGACCGTTCCCTACAGGCGTCCAGCGATCAGCCCCAGCATTTT. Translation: CASSDRSLQASSDQPQHF.

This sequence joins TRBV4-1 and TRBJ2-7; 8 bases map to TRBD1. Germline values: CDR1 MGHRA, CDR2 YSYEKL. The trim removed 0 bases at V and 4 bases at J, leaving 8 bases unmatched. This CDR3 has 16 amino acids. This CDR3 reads CASSQDWTGTVYEQYF. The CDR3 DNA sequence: TGCGCCAGCAGCCAAGATTGGACAGGGACGGTGTACGAGCAGTACTTC.

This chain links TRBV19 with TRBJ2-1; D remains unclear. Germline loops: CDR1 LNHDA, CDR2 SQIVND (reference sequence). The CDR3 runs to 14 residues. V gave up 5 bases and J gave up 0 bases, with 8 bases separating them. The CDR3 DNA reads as TGTGCCAGTAGTTTATTGAGCTCCTACAATGAGCAGTTCTTC. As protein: CASSLLSSYNEQFF.

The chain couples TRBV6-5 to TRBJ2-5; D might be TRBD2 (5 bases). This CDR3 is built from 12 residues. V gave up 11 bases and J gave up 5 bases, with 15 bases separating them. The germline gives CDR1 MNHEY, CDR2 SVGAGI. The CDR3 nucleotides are TGTGCCGCGGACTCTTCGCGGGAGACCCAGTACTTC. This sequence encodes CAADSSRETQYF.

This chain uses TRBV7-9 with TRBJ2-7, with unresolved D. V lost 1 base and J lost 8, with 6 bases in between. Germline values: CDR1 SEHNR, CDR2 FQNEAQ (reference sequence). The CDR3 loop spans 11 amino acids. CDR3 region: CASSLGEKQYF. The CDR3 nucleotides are TGTGCCAGCAGCTTAGGAGAAAAGCAGTACTTC.